This TCR beta chain is from a study of regulatory T cells in long-lasting Graves disease. General study findings and limits: Persistent disease was associated with favored TRBV28 usage and with favored use of TRBJ1-2 and TRBJ2-5. Accuracy was perhaps lowered by the small sample size.

This clonotype has at least ten counts. What it binds is unknown. iRepertoire HTBI primers and Arm-PCR of CDR3 regions built TCR beta libraries. TCRdb called the multiplex PCR reads again in MiXCR, with one record for every CDR3 protein. This table holds about 500,000 distinct CDR3 sequences, around 12% found once. Germline CDR1 and CDR2: KGHSH and LQKENI. V lost 3 bases and J lost 2, with 17 bases in between. CDR3 length: 16 residues. Regarding time point: newly diagnosed GD, antithyroid drugs for less than 3 months. Construction of the TCR library relied on RNA isolated from PBMCs. In addition, the sample was reused for a study of T cells in Graves' hyperthyroidism and ophthalmopathy.

The sequences come from peripheral blood mononuclear cells (PBMCs), collected at new diagnosis, from a patient treated with antithyroid drugs. The rearrangement links TRBV18 to TRBJ2-7; D perhaps matches TRBD1 (7 bases). This clonotype was obtained from a woman between 25 and 40 years old with Graves disease. CDR3 bases: TGTGCCAGCTCACCGAAAAGGCGGGACAGAACCTACGAGCAGTACTTC. Amino acid sequence: CASSPKRRDRTYEQYF.